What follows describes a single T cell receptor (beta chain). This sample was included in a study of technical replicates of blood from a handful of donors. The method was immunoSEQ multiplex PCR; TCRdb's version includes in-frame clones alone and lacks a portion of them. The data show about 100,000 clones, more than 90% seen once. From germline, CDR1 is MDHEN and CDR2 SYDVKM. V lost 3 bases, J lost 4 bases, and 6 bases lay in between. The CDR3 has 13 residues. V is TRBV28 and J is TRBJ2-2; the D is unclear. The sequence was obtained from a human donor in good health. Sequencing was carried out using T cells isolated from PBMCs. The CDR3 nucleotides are TGTGCCAGCAGTTTCGTTTCCACCGGGGAGCTGTTTTTT. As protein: CASSFVSTGELFF.